A selection of T cell receptor beta chains follows, all from one sample in a study of blood T cells in healthy people across ages. TCRdb re-analysed the 5' RACE reads in MiXCR, keeping a single row per CDR3 protein. The data show roughly 860,000 distinct CDR3 sequences, 62% seen once. The sequencing sample was made of blood. The receptor set was obtained from a man aged 25 to 40 in good health. CDR3s include the opening cysteine and the closing phenylalanine or tryptophan. D genes are given only for firm matches. Size tells how often a clone was seen (once, few, many) or the class of an expanded clone, and some rows leave it out.

16	TRBD1	-	TRBV20-1	TRBJ1-4	CSAQLGTGERGEKLFF	TGCAGTGCTCAATTAGGGACAGGGGAAAGAGGCGAAAAACTGTTTTTT
11	-	-	TRBV29-1	TRBJ2-7	CSARAEWEQYF	TGCAGCGCCCGGGCCGAGTGGGAGCAGTACTTC
14	-	-	TRBV9	TRBJ1-4	CASTPDSHNEKLFF	TGTGCCAGCACCCCGGACAGCCATAATGAAAAACTGTTTTTT
13	-	-	TRBV6-2/TRBV6-3	TRBJ2-1	CASTISDANEQFF	TGTGCCAGCACTATTTCGGATGCGAATGAGCAGTTCTTC
13	TRBD2	-	TRBV11-2	TRBJ2-1	CATKGLAGNEQFF	TGTGCCACCAAGGGACTAGCGGGGAATGAGCAGTTCTTC
16	TRBD1	-	TRBV10-3	TRBJ2-6	CAIRRQGKSGANVLTF	TGTGCCATCAGGAGACAGGGGAAATCTGGGGCCAACGTCCTGACTTTC
16	-	-	TRBV20-1	TRBJ2-4	CSARDFVKLAKNIQYF	TGCAGTGCTAGAGATTTCGTCAAGCTAGCCAAAAACATTCAGTACTTC
15	-	-	TRBV7-2	TRBJ2-1	CASSLDSGSDNEQFF	TGTGCCAGCAGCTTAGATTCCGGGTCAGACAATGAGCAGTTCTTC
17	TRBD2	-	TRBV7-2	TRBJ2-4	CASSSSGPAGGYTIQYF	TGTGCCAGCAGCTCCTCCGGACCAGCGGGAGGTTATACCATTCAGTACTTC
13	-	-	TRBV20-1	TRBJ2-7	CSARPWSGYEQYF	TGCAGTGCGAGACCTTGGTCCGGATACGAGCAGTACTTC
16	TRBD1	-	TRBV15	TRBJ2-7	CATSGPGTDSSYEQYF	TGTGCCACCAGCGGGCCGGGGACAGATAGCTCCTACGAGCAGTACTTC
15	-	-	TRBV27	TRBJ2-3	CASSLWSRGTDTQYF	TGTGCCAGCAGTTTATGGTCCAGGGGCACAGATACGCAGTATTTT
13	-	-	TRBV7-9	TRBJ2-7	CASSLARPYEQYF	TGTGCCAGCAGCTTAGCACGGCCCTACGAGCAGTACTTC
14	-	-	TRBV27	TRBJ1-2	CASTDPGTPEGYTF	TGTGCCAGCACCGACCCCGGGACCCCCGAAGGCTACACCTTC
13	-	-	TRBV20-1	TRBJ1-2	CSAPLPANYGYTF	TGCAGTGCTCCCCTTCCCGCTAACTATGGCTACACCTTC
12	-	-	TRBV29-1	TRBJ1-2	CSVPIAGLGYTF	TGCAGCGTTCCCATCGCGGGTTTGGGCTACACCTTC
16	TRBD2	-	TRBV7-2	TRBJ2-3	CASSFRLAGNTDTQYF	TGTGCCAGCAGCTTTCGACTAGCAGGGAATACAGATACGCAGTATTTT
15	TRBD1	few	TRBV29-1	TRBJ2-5	CSVEDRGQGSGGQYF	TGCAGCGTTGAAGATAGGGGACAGGGGTCAGGAGGGCAGTACTTC
15	TRBD1	-	TRBV27	TRBJ2-7	CASSSTGTVSDEQYF	TGTGCCAGCAGTTCCACCGGGACAGTGAGCGACGAGCAGTACTTC
15	TRBD2	-	TRBV20-1	TRBJ2-5	CSASSPRGVQETQYF	TGCAGTGCTAGTTCCCCCCGGGGGGTACAGGAGACCCAGTACTTC
14	-	-	TRBV5-1	TRBJ2-2	CASSLVLSPGELFF	TGCGCCAGCAGCTTGGTTCTCTCGCCCGGGGAGCTGTTTTTT
15	TRBD2	-	TRBV7-3	TRBJ2-5	CASSPGAGGLETQYF	TGTGCCAGCAGCCCAGGGGCGGGGGGTTTAGAGACCCAGTACTTC
15	-	-	TRBV15	TRBJ2-1	CATSSERSSYNEQFF	TGTGCCACCAGCAGCGAGCGCAGCTCCTACAATGAGCAGTTCTTC